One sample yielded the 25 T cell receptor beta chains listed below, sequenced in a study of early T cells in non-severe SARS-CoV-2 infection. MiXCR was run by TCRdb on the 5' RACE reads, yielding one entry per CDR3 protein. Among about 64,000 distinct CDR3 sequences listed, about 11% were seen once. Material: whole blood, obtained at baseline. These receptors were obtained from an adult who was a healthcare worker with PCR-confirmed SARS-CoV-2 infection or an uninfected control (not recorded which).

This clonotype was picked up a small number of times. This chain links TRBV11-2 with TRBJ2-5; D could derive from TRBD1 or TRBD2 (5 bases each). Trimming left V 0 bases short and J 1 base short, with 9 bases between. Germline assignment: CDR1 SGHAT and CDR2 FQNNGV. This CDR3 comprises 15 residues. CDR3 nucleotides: TGTGCCAGCAGCTTAGATCGGGGCACCCAAGAGACCCAGTACTTC. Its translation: CASSLDRGTQETQYF.

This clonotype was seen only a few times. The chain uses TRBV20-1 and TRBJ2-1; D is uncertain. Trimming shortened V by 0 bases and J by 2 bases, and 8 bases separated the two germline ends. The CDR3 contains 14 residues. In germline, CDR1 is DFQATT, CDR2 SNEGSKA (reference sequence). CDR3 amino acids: CSAREFRAYNEQFF. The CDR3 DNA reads TGCAGTGCTAGAGAATTTAGGGCCTACAATGAGCAGTTCTTC.

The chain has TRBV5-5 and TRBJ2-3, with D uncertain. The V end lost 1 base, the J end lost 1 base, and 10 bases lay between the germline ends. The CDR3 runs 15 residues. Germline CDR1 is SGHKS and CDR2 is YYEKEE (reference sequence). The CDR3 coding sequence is TGTGCCAGCAGCTTGTTGTGGTTAGGCACAGATACGCAGTATTTT. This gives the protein CASSLLWLGTDTQYF.

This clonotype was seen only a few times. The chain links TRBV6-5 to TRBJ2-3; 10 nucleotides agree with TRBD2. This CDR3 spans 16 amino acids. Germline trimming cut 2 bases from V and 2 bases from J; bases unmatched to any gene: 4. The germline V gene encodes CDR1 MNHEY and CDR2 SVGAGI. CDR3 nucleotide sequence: TGTGCCAGCAGTTACAGGACTAGCGGATACACAGATACGCAGTATTTT. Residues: CASSYRTSGYTDTQYF.

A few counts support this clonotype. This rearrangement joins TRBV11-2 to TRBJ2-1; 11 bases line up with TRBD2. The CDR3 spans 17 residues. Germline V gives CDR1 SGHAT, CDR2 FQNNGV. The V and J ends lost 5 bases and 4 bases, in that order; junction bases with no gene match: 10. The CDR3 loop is CASSLGTSGHVYNEQFF. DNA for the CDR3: TGTGCCAGCAGCCTAGGGACTAGCGGACATGTTTACAATGAGCAGTTCTTC.

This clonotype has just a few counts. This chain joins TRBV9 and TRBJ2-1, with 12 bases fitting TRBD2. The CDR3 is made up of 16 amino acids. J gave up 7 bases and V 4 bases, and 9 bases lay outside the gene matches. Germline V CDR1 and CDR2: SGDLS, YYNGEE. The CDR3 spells CASSLRLAGALNEQFF. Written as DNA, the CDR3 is TGTGCCAGCAGCCTCCGACTAGCGGGGGCCTTGAATGAGCAGTTCTTC.

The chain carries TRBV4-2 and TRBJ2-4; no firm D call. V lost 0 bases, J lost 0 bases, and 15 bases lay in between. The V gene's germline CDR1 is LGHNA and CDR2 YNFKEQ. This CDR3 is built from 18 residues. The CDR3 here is CASSQDGSATLAKNIQYF. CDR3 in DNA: TGTGCCAGCAGCCAAGACGGTTCGGCGACTTTAGCCAAAAACATTCAGTACTTC.

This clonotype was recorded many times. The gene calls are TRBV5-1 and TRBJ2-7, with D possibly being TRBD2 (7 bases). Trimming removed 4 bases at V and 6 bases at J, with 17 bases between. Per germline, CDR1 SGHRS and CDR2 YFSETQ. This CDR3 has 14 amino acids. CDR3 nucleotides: TGCGCCAGCAGCCCGGGGGGCCTAGCCCGCGAGCAGTACTTC. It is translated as CASSPGGLAREQYF.

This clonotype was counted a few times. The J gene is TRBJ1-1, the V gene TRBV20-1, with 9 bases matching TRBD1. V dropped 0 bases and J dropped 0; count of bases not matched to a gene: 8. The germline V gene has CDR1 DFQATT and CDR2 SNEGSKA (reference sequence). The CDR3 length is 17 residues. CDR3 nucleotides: TGCAGTGCTAGAGATCGGCACAGGGGGCTCGTGAACACTGAAGCTTTCTTT. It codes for CSARDRHRGLVNTEAFF.

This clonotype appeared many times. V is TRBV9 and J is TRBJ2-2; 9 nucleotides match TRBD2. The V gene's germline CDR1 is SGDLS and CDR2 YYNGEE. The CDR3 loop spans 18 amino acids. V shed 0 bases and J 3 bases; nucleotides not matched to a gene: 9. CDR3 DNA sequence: TGTGCCAGCAGCGTAGCGGCGGGGGGGCTTCAGGACACCGGGGAGCTGTTTTTT. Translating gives CASSVAAGGLQDTGELFF.

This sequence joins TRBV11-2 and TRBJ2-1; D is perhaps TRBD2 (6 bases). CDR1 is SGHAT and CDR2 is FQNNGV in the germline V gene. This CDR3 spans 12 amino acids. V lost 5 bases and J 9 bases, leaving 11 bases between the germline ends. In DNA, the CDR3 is TGTGCCAGCAGCGGCCCAGCGGGTGAGCAGTTCTTC. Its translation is CASSGPAGEQFF. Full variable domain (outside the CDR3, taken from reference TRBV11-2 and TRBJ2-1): EAGVAQSPRYKIIEKRQSVAFWCNPISGHATLYWYQQILGQGPKLLIQFQNNGVVDDSQLPKDRFSAERLKGVDSTLKIQPAKLEDSAVYLCASSGPAGEQFFGPGTRLTVL.

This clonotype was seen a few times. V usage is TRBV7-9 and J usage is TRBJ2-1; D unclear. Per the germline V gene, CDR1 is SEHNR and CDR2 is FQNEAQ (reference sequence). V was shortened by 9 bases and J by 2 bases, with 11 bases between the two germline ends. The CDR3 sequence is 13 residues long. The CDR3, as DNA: TGTGCCAGTGTGGGATCTGCCTACAATGAGCAGTTCTTC. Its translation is CASVGSAYNEQFF. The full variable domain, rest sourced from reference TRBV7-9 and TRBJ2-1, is DTGVSQNPRHKITKRGQNVTFRCDPISEHNRLYWYRQTLGQGPEFLTYFQNEAQLEKSRLLSDRFSAERPKGSFSTLEIQRTEQGDSAMYLCASVGSAYNEQFFGPGTRLTVL.

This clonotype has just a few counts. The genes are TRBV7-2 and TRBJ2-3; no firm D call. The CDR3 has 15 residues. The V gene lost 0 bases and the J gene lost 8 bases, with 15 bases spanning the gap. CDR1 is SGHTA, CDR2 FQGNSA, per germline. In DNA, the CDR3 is TGTGCCAGCAGCTTAGCGCCCGACCTCGCCGGTACGCAGTATTTT. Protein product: CASSLAPDLAGTQYF.

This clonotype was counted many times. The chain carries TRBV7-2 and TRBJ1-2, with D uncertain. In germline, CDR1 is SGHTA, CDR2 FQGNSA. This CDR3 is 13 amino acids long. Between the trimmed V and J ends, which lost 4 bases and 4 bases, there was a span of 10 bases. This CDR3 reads CASSSPASYGYTF. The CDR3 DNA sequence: TGTGCCAGCAGCTCCCCAGCCTCCTATGGCTACACCTTC.

CDR3 bases: TGTGCCAGCAGCGTAGGTTCAGATCACGGCTCCTACGAGCAGTACTTC. This codes for CASSVGSDHGSYEQYF. The chain employs TRBV9 and TRBJ2-7; D call uncertain. The CDR3 consists of 16 residues. The germline CDR1 and CDR2 sequences are SGDLS and YYNGEE. V lost 0 bases, J lost 0 bases, and 13 bases lay in between.

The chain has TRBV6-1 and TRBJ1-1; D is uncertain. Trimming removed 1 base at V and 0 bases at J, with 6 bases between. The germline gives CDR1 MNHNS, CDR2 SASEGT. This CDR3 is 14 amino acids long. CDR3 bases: TGTGCCAGCAGTGAAGTTAGGATGAACACTGAAGCTTTCTTT. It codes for CASSEVRMNTEAFF.

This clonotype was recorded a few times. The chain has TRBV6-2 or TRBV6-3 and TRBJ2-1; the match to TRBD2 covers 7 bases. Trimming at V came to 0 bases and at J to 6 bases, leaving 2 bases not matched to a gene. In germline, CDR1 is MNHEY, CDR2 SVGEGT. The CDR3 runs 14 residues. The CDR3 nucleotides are TGTGCCAGCAGTTACTCGCCGGGGGGCAATGAGCAGTTCTTC. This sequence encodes CASSYSPGGNEQFF.

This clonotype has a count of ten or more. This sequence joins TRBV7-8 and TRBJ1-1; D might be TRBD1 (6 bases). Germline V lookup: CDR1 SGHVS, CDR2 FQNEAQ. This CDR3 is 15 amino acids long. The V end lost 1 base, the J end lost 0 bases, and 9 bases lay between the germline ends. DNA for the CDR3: TGTGCCAGCAGCTTAGTCGGACAGCTGAACACTGAAGCTTTCTTT. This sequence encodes CASSLVGQLNTEAFF.

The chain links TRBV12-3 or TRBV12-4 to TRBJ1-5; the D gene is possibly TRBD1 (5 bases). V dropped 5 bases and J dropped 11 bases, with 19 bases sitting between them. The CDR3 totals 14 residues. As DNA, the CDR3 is TGTGCCAGCAGTCTAGTCTCTGGGTCAGGGTCCCAGCATTTT. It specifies CASSLVSGSGSQHF.

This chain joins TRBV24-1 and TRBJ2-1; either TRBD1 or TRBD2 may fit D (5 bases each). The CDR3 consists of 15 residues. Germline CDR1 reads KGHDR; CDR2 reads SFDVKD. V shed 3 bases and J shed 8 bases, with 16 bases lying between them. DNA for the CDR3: TGTGCCACCAGTGATGCCTCCGGGACCCTAGATGAGCAGTTCTTC. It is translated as CATSDASGTLDEQFF.

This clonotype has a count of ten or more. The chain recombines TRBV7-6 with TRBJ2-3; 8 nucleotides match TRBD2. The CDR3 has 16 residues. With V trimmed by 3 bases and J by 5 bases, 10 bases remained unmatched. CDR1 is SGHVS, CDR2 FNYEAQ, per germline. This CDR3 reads CASSFSPGGAQDTQYF. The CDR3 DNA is TGTGCCAGCAGCTTCTCCCCGGGGGGGGCCCAAGATACGCAGTATTTT.

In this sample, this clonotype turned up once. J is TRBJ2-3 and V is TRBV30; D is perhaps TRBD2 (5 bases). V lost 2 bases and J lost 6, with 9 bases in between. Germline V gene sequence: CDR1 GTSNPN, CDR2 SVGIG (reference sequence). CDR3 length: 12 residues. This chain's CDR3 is CAWSMKRDTQYF. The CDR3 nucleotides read TGTGCCTGGAGTATGAAGCGGGATACGCAGTATTTT.

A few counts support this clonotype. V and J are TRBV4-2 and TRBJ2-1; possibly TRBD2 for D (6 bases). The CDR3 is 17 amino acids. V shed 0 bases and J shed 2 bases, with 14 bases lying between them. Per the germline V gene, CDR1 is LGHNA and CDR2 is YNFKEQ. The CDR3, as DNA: TGTGCCAGCAGCCAAGAGCCAACGGGGGAACCCTACAATGAGCAGTTCTTC. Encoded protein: CASSQEPTGEPYNEQFF.

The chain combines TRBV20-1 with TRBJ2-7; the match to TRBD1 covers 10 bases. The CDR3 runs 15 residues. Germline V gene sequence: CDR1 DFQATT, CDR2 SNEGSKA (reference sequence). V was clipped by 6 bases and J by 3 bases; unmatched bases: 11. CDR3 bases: TGCAGTGCCACAGCCCCCGGGACAGGGGACTACGAGCAGTACTTC. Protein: CSATAPGTGDYEQYF.

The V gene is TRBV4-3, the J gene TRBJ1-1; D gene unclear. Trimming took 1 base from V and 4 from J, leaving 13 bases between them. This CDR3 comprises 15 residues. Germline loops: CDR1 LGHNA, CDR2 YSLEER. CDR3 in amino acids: CASSQVAGRLTEAFF. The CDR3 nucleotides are TGCGCCAGCAGCCAAGTGGCAGGACGACTCACTGAAGCTTTCTTT.